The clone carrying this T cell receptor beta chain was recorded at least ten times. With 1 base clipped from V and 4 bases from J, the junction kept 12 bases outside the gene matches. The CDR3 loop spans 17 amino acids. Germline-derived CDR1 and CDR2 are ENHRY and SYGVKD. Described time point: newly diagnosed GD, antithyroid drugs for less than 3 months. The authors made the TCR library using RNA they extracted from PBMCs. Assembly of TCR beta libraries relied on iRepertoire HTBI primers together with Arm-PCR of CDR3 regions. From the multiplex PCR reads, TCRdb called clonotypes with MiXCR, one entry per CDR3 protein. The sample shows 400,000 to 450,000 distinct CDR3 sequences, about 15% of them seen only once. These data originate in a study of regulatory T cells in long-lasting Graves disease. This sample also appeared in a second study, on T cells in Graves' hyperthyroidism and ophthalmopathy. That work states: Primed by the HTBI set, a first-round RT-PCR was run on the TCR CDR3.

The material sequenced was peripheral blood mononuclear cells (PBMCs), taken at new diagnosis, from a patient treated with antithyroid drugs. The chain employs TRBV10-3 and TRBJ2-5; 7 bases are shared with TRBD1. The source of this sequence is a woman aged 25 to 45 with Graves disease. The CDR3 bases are TGTGCCATCAGTGAGTTGACCGGGACAGAGGGAGCAGAGACCCAGTACTTC. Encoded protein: CAISELTGTEGAETQYF.